This TCR beta chain was captured by sequencing in a study of cytomegalovirus exposure and HLA in healthy donors. It was with 60 Vbeta and 13 Jbeta primers that the PCR ran. TCRdb's table, derived via immunoSEQ multiplex PCR, lists solely in-frame clones and lacks some. The sample lists around 130,000 clones; more than 80% were seen once. The CDR3 totals 15 residues. V was shortened by 2 bases and J by 7 bases, with 12 bases between the two germline ends. The V gene's germline CDR1 is SEHNR and CDR2 FQNEAQ (reference sequence). Study-level results: Trimming of TCR beta V- and J-genes showed a link, identified in a later analysis, to a missense DCLRE1C variant. In a later analysis, parvovirus B19, influenza, CMV and Epstein-Barr virus appeared linked to several top co-occurrence clusters.

Comment on this clone: The antigen is undetermined.

The rearrangement joins TRBV7-9 to TRBJ1-6; tentatively, D is TRBD1 (6 bases). The TCR was taken from a middle-aged man in good health and CMV-seronegative. The sequenced sample consisted of PBMCs. The CDR3 loop reads CASSLSAGENSPLHF. The CDR3 DNA is TGTGCCAGCAGCTTATCGGCAGGGGAGAATTCACCCCTCCACTTT.